This TCR beta chain was recorded in a study of a mutant IDH1 vaccine in newly diagnosed glioma. Overall study: Following radiotherapy alone, or alongside temozolomide cycles, vaccination was started after an interval of 4-6 weeks. Those enrolled had earlier been treated with radiotherapy, temozolomide, or both, mostly both.

CDR1 and CDR2 from the germline V gene are SGHRS and YFSETQ. Germline trimming cut 2 bases from V and 6 bases from J; bases unmatched to any gene: 13. The CDR3 is 16 amino acids. Study-wide results and limits: Pseudoprogression looked unconnected to shifts in top peripheral T cell clonotypes.

In the case of this clone: What it recognizes is unknown.

Produced via immunoSEQ multiplex PCR; TCRdb's table is partial and in-frame only. The repertoire has about 65,000 clones, roughly 85% of them found once; the top ten carry about 4%. The sample's time point: week 23, last vaccination. In every dose of vaccine, 300 ug of mutant IDH1 20-mer peptide was given alongside topical imiquimod. This chain joins TRBV5-1 and TRBJ1-1, with 7 positions matching TRBD1. The sequences come from PBMCs, collected from a glioma patient whose treatment included an IDH1 peptide vaccine. The clonotype originates from a young man with glioma. CDR3 amino acids: CASSLAIRGTDAEAFF. CDR3 nucleotides: TGCGCCAGCAGCTTAGCCATCAGGGGGACGGACGCTGAAGCTTTCTTT.